Included here is one T cell receptor (beta chain) sequence, with context. Its antigen is currently not known. No base-level quality is on record; no much larger clone is a single base apart. Within the sample, other DNA sequences also encode this same CDR3. The source of the sample is a study of shared clonotypes between healthy human individuals (TCRdb year 2020). Regarding the research as a whole: A few men and two women, aged 18 to 49 years, made up the cohort. Per donor, leukapheresis produced somewhere between about 0.9 and 9.5 billion PBMCs. To increase sequencing depth and limit assay-specific biases, TCR repertoire library preparation and sequencing were carried out by different laboratories using diverse techniques. Per donor, three plates each were used for CD4 naive and CD4 memory, two for CD8 naive, and one for CD8 memory. To estimate repertoire size and how much clonotype sharing occurs between individuals, the study deeply sequenced the blood TCR repertoires of 4 to 6 healthy adults. Points the paper makes about the study in general: Higher generation probabilities were observed for clonotypes shared by all four sorted-subset donors than for non-shared clonotypes. About 4.5% of naive CD4, 3% to 3.5% of naive CD8, around 2.3% of memory CD4, and approximately 0.39% of memory CD8 clonotypes were shared across several donors. Because the study included a small number of donors, the genetic and exposure-history diversity represented was limited. Pairwise subsampling indicated that sequencing depth was expected to affect the degree of clonotype sharing among donors. Only blood was sampled, and tissue TCR repertoires likely differ from those in blood. Naive subsets generally had larger estimated clonotype richness than memory subsets did. Rarefaction of sorted-subset datasets indicated incomplete sequencing despite the large sequencing depth.

As encoded in the germline V gene, CDR1 is SGDLS while CDR2 is YYNGEE. The CDR3 runs 15 residues from the cysteine to the phenylalanine. The DNA shown is the 45-base CDR3, in frame from base 1. The junction carries 6 bases between V and J, which are trimmed by 2 bases and 0 bases respectively. The donors were healthy, HIV-negative adults who had no recently reported acute infections or vaccinations. Only Caucasian adults living in Nashville, Tennessee, USA were represented among the donors. Magnetic negative selection was used to enrich CD4+ T cells, after which naive cells were positively selected on CD45RA and the negative fraction became the memory subset. After blood collection by leukapheresis, PBMCs were isolated using Ficoll-Histopaque density gradient centrifugation and then cryopreserved in the vapor phase of liquid nitrogen. Analytical flow cytometry was used to check the purity and quantity of every magnetically sorted T cell population. Each sorted fraction had its genomic DNA isolated and then quantified by UV absorbance on a Nanodrop 2000c.

Using the deep immunoSEQ assay, multiplex PCR amplified TCR CDR3 regions from genomic DNA. Extracted genomic DNA from each cell subset was spread evenly across all wells of several immunoSEQ 96-well plates, with each plate serving as a replicate. For sorted subsets, around 200 ng genomic DNA, equal to tens of thousands of T cell genomes, was loaded into each replicate PCR. The purified libraries were quantified using a Qubit 3.0 fluorometer, sized with a Bioanalyzer 2100, and then quantified again using the KAPA Library Quantification kit. Every immunoSEQ 96-well plate was sequenced on a separate single-read 150-cycle Illumina NextSeq 550 flow cell. In the authors' own workflow: Because only junctional sequences without quality scores were contained in the immunoSEQ output, filtering matching that applied to full-length reads could not be performed. Sequences were annotated with PyIR, a Python wrapper for IgBLAST v1.9, and V/J genes and CDR3 were assigned using IMGT germline references. Reads were filtered out if the reads had weak V/J assignments (E-value above 1e-6), no CDR3, stop codons, out-of-frame junctions, or ambiguous translated residues. V3J clonotypes were defined as sequences sharing the same inferred V gene, J gene, and CDR3 amino acid sequence. To compute the percentage overlap between repertoires, the number of shared unique clonotypes was divided by the size of the smaller repertoire. RTK rarefaction, the Chao1 estimator, and Recon v2.1 estimates of unobserved clonotypes were used to assess repertoire richness. Generation probabilities for all TCRbeta clonotypes obtained by the gDNA method from several donors were computed using OLGA. TCRdb took this table from immuneACCESS and kept in-frame rearrangements with V and J called. Such tables lack part of the clones; where checked against another copy, unresolved V genes explain under half of the gap, and the rest is unexplained. The V and J calls and clone size were taken over from that table, and D and trimming were inferred from the DNA. The sample table contains over 1.4 million clones; only one count was recorded for 95% to 97% of them. The ten largest clones capture approximately 1.2% of the sample.

The TCR comes from a man aged 25 to 40 in good health. Sequencing used naive CD4+ T cells sorted from blood. Reading the label with the study, this specimen's cell subset or site is: CD45RA+ positively selected. The sequence joins TRBV9 to TRBJ2-6; no D segment can be confidently identified. The DNA sequence reads TGTGCCAGCAGCGTGGCAGGCTCTGGGGCCAACGTCCTGACTTTC. Its protein product is CASSVAGSGANVLTF.